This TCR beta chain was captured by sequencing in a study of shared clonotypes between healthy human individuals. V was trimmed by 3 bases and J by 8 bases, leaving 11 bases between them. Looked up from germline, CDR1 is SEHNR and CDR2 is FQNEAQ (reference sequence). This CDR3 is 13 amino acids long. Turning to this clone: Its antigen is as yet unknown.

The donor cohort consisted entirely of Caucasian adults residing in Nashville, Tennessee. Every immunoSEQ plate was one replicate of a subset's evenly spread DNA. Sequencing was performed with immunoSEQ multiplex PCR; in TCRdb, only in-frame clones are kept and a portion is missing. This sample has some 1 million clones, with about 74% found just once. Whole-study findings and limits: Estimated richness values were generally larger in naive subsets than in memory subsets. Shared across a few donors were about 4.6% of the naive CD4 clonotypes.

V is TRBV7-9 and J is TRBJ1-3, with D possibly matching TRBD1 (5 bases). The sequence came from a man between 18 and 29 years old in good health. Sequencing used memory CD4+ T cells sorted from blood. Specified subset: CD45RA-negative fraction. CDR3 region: CASSFSRGDTIYF. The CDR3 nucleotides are TGTGCCAGCAGCTTTTCTAGGGGCGACACCATATATTTT.